Shown below are 21 T cell receptor beta chains from a single sample sequenced in a study of T cells in tuberculosis. Produced via immunoSEQ multiplex PCR; TCRdb's table is partial and in-frame only. This table has some 40,000 clones, approximately 95% appearing once. The specimen sequenced was PBMCs. These receptors all come from a donor aged 10-29 years with latent tuberculosis or without tuberculosis infection.

About this clone: A read error may produce the germline difference seen at one junction end. The rearrangement uses TRBV27 and TRBJ2-3, with unresolved D. The CDR3 sequence is 17 residues long. Germline-derived CDR1 and CDR2 are MNHEY and SMNVEV (reference sequence). This chain's CDR3 is CASRLSPLRMHQDTQYF. The CDR3 DNA sequence: TGTGCCAGCAGGTTATCGCCTTTGAGGATGCACCAAGATACGCAGTATTTT.

The DNA for the CDR3 is TGTGCCAGCAGTGAAGAGGGACTAGCGGGGACGCGCACAGATACGCAGTATTTT. It codes for CASSEEGLAGTRTDTQYF. The chain combines TRBV2 with TRBJ2-3; TRBD2 aligns across 13 bases. The CDR3 has 18 residues. Germline lookup yields CDR1 SNHLY and CDR2 FYNNEI. V was clipped by 1 base and J by 1 base; unmatched bases: 5.

This chain joins TRBV7-3 and TRBJ1-2; perhaps TRBD1 as D (6 bases). V was trimmed by 2 bases and J by 0 bases, leaving 13 bases between them. The CDR3 runs to 16 residues. Germline-derived CDR1 and CDR2 are SGHTA and FQGTGA. CDR3 nucleotides: TGTGCCAGCAGCTTACTCCCGGGGGGCCCTAACTATGGCTACACCTTC. It specifies CASSLLPGGPNYGYTF.

The chain has TRBV5-1 and TRBJ2-1, with 11 bases fitting TRBD2. V lost 4 bases and J lost 9; bases outside the gene matches: 12. Germline V gene sequence: CDR1 SGHRS, CDR2 YFSETQ. This CDR3 is 16 amino acids long. The CDR3 reads CASSAAVSGGAGEQFF. CDR3 bases: TGCGCCAGCAGCGCCGCCGTTAGCGGGGGGGCAGGTGAGCAGTTCTTC.

The gene calls are TRBV4-3 and TRBJ2-7, with a possible D match to TRBD2 (5 bases). Germline loops: CDR1 LGHNA, CDR2 YSLEER. The CDR3 consists of 16 residues. Trimming shortened V by 4 bases and J by 0 bases, and 16 bases separated the two germline ends. CDR3 region: CASSLTKTGISYEQYF. The CDR3 region has the DNA TGCGCCAGCAGCCTTACGAAGACGGGAATCTCCTACGAGCAGTACTTC.

The chain links TRBV25-1 to TRBJ1-1, with 7 bases that match TRBD1. CDR3 length: 15 amino acids. Trimming removed 3 bases from V and 5 bases from J; junction bases left unmatched: 9. CDR1 and CDR2 (germline): MGHDK, SYGVNS. DNA for the CDR3: TGTGCCAGCAGTGAGTTCAGGGGGAAGAGTACTGAAGCTTTCTTT. Encoded protein: CASSEFRGKSTEAFF.

V is TRBV9 and J is TRBJ2-3, with D possibly matching TRBD1 (6 bases). Germline V CDR1 and CDR2: SGDLS, YYNGEE. The CDR3 consists of 15 residues. V shed 3 bases and J shed 0 bases, with 11 bases lying between them. The CDR3 coding sequence is TGTGCCAGCAGCGGCGGACAGTCTAGCACAGATACGCAGTATTTT. Its translation: CASSGGQSSTDTQYF.

This rearrangement joins TRBV7-9 to TRBJ2-3; possibly TRBD1 for D (5 bases). The CDR3 sequence is 17 residues long. Trimming took off 1 base at V and 3 bases at J, with 17 bases between the two ends. CDR1 and CDR2 from the germline V gene are SEHNR and FQNEAQ (reference sequence). This CDR3 is CASSLELQGLGTDTQYF. The CDR3 DNA reads TGTGCCAGCAGCTTAGAGTTGCAGGGTTTGGGGACAGATACGCAGTATTTT.

The chain couples TRBV6-5 to TRBJ2-3; D is unresolved. Trimming shortened V by 1 base and J by 5 bases, and 13 bases separated the two germline ends. The germline CDR1 and CDR2 sequences are MNHEY and SVGAGI. CDR3 length: 15 amino acids. The CDR3: CASSYLSADGDTQYF. As DNA, the CDR3 is TGTGCCAGCAGTTACTTGAGTGCCGATGGAGATACGCAGTATTTT.

The chain recombines TRBV4-1 with TRBJ1-6; D not resolved. This CDR3 has 15 residues. From germline, CDR1 is MGHRA and CDR2 YSYEKL. Trimming shortened V by 0 bases and J by 9 bases, and 12 bases separated the two germline ends. The CDR3 protein is CASSQEHPLGSPLHF. The CDR3 DNA sequence: TGCGCCAGCAGCCAAGAACATCCTCTAGGTTCACCCCTCCACTTT.

This chain connects TRBV14 to TRBJ1-2; no reliable D call. The CDR3 contains 13 residues. Germline CDR1 and CDR2: SGHDN and FVKESK. Trimming took 4 bases from V and 5 from J, leaving 11 bases between them. CDR3 in amino acids: CASSPRPDYGYTF. In DNA form, the CDR3 reads TGTGCCAGCAGCCCCCGTCCAGATTATGGCTACACCTTC. The variable domain in full, with the rest retrieved from reference TRBV14 and TRBJ1-2, is EAGVTQFPSHSVIEKGQTVTLRCDPISGHDNLYWYRRVMGKEIKFLLHFVKESKQDESGMPNNRFLAERTGGTYSTLKVQPAELEDSGVYFCASSPRPDYGYTFGSGTRLTVV.

The V and J genes are TRBV15 and TRBJ1-4; a possible D gene is TRBD1 (5 bases). Trimming cost V 5 bases and J 9 bases, with 13 bases left between them. CDR3 length: 13 residues. Per germline, CDR1 LNHNV and CDR2 YYDKDF (reference sequence). CDR3 DNA: TGTGCCACCAGCCCCTCCTCGGACAAAAAACTGTTTTTT. Protein: CATSPSSDKKLFF.

This chain links TRBV9 with TRBJ2-1; D is ambiguous. Per the germline V gene, CDR1 is SGDLS and CDR2 is YYNGEE. The CDR3 runs 12 residues. Trimming took 0 bases from V and 12 from J, leaving 10 bases between them. CDR3 sequence reads: CASSVGFFGQFF. The DNA for the CDR3 is TGTGCCAGCAGCGTAGGTTTCTTCGGGCAGTTCTTC.

V gene TRBV6-5 combines with J gene TRBJ1-2, with TRBD1 matching over 9 bases. Unmatched junction bases numbered 5, after V lost 5 bases and J lost 1 base. The CDR3 is made up of 15 amino acids. Germline CDR1 and CDR2: MNHEY and SVGAGI. In nucleotides, the CDR3 is TGTGCCAGCAGTCCGGGACAGGGTTATAACTATGGCTACACCTTC. Protein sequence: CASSPGQGYNYGYTF.

V is TRBV13 and J is TRBJ1-2; 10 nucleotides line up with TRBD1. Germline V gene sequence: CDR1 PRHDT, CDR2 FYEKMQ (reference sequence). V was clipped by 0 bases and J by 2 bases; unmatched bases: 6. This CDR3 is built from 17 residues. The CDR3 here is CASSLGRGQGENYGYTF. CDR3 DNA: TGTGCCAGCAGCTTAGGCCGTGGACAGGGGGAAAACTATGGCTACACCTTC.

In DNA, the CDR3 is TGTGCCAGCAGCCACCGGACACGAACTAGCACAGATACGCAGTATTTT. This gives the protein CASSHRTRTSTDTQYF. The chain joins TRBV11-2 to TRBJ2-3; the D gene is possibly TRBD1 (5 bases). Germline lookup yields CDR1 SGHAT and CDR2 FQNNGV. V dropped 5 bases and J dropped 0 bases, with 15 bases sitting between them. This CDR3 contains 16 residues.

The gene calls are TRBV30 and TRBJ1-1; 8 bases match TRBD1. This CDR3 is built from 15 residues. Germline V gene data show CDR1 as GTSNPN and CDR2 as SVGIG (reference sequence). The V segment lost 4 bases and the J segment 9 bases; nucleotides outside the gene matches: 16. The CDR3 bases are TGTGCCTGGATCACAGGGGGGGTGGCAGGGGCCAAAGCTTTCTTT. It encodes CAWITGGVAGAKAFF.

The V call is TRBV6-5, the J call TRBJ1-4; 9 bases map to TRBD1. Unmatched junction bases numbered 2, after V lost 1 base and J lost 8 bases. Germline V gene sequence: CDR1 MNHEY, CDR2 SVGAGI. The CDR3 consists of 14 residues. The CDR3 reads CASSYYRGREKLFF. The CDR3 region has the DNA TGTGCCAGCAGTTACTACAGGGGGCGAGAAAAACTGTTTTTT.

This chain connects TRBV27 to TRBJ1-6; D is unresolved. The CDR3 length is 15 residues. Trimming took 6 bases from V and 4 from J, leaving 13 bases between them. The germline V gene has CDR1 MNHEY and CDR2 SMNVEV (reference sequence). CDR3 sequence (DNA): TGTGCCAGCAGCGCGACCGGGATTTATAATTCACCCCTCCACTTT. Residues: CASSATGIYNSPLHF.

The rearrangement links TRBV6-1 to TRBJ1-2; the D gene is possibly TRBD1 (6 bases). This CDR3 comprises 16 residues. V was trimmed by 2 bases and J by 2 bases, leaving 15 bases between them. Germline CDR1 reads MNHNS; CDR2 reads SASEGT. CDR3 DNA: TGTGCCAGCAGTGAAATGGGTAGGGACAAAAACTATGGCTACACCTTC. Residues: CASSEMGRDKNYGYTF.

The chain uses TRBV5-1 and TRBJ1-6; D is possibly TRBD1 (6 bases). V dropped 4 bases and J dropped 7 bases, with 18 bases sitting between them. The germline V gene has CDR1 SGHRS and CDR2 YFSETQ. There are 16 residues in the CDR3. The CDR3 sequence is CASSVGDRGQNSPLHF. The CDR3 region has the DNA TGCGCCAGCAGCGTTGGGGATCGAGGACAGAATTCACCCCTCCACTTT.